The 24 T cell receptor beta chains listed next were all sequenced from one sample in a study of cytomegalovirus exposure and HLA in healthy donors. Primers for the PCR totalled 60 Vbeta and 13 Jbeta. Libraries were prepared by immunoSEQ multiplex PCR; TCRdb keeps only in-frame clonotypes and omits some of them. The data show about 120,000 clones, around 81% seen once. Material: PBMCs. Receptors originate from a woman between 40 and 55 years old in good health and CMV-seronegative.

The V and J genes are TRBV2 and TRBJ2-5; D possibly corresponds to TRBD1 (5 bases). The V and J ends lost 6 bases and 1 base respectively, with 15 bases between them. Per germline, CDR1 SNHLY and CDR2 FYNNEI. The CDR3 contains 15 residues. Written as DNA, the CDR3 is TGTGCCAGCAGCGACGACAGTAAATCCCAAGAGACCCAGTACTTC. Translation gives CASSDDSKSQETQYF.

This rearrangement joins TRBV27 to TRBJ2-5; possible D gene TRBD1, 7 bases. The last part of the DNA fits TRBJ2-7 better; the J call may be wrong. In germline, CDR1 is MNHEY, CDR2 SMNVEV (reference sequence). CDR3 length: 14 amino acids. CDR3 residues: CATAVAGQPYEQYF. CDR3 bases: TGTGCCACGGCCGTGGCGGGACAGCCCTACGAGCAGTACTTC.

The chain carries TRBV9 and TRBJ2-5, with D perhaps matching TRBD2 (6 bases). Germline CDR1 reads SGDLS; CDR2 reads YYNGEE. This CDR3 region has 15 residues. The V gene lost 2 bases and the J gene lost 11 bases, with 22 bases spanning the gap. CDR3 protein: CASSVGRDSLKEQYF. DNA for the CDR3: TGTGCCAGCAGCGTGGGACGGGACTCCCTGAAAGAGCAGTACTTC.

The chain couples TRBV11-2 to TRBJ2-5; 9 bases agree with TRBD2. This CDR3 is built from 17 residues. V was pared by 1 base and J by 5 bases, with 11 bases of the junction left unmatched. Germline V gives CDR1 SGHAT, CDR2 FQNNGV. CDR3 loop: CASSLVSASGGRETQYF. CDR3 DNA: TGTGCCAGCAGCTTAGTATCGGCCAGCGGGGGGAGGGAGACCCAGTACTTC.

V and J are TRBV5-1 and TRBJ2-7; 9 nucleotides agree with TRBD1. Looked up from germline, CDR1 is SGHRS and CDR2 is YFSETQ. The CDR3 covers 17 residues. J lost 4 bases, V lost 4 bases, and 15 bases had no gene match. CDR3: CASSLGQGRLDSYEQYF. The CDR3 coding sequence is TGCGCCAGCAGCCTGGGACAGGGACGTCTAGATTCGTACGAGCAGTACTTC. The full variable domain, rest sourced from reference TRBV5-1 and TRBJ2-7, is KAGVTQTPRYLIKTRGQQVTLSCSPISGHRSVSWYQQTPGQGLQFLFEYFSETQRNKGNFPGRFSGRQFSNSRSEMNVSTLELGDSALYLCASSLGQGRLDSYEQYFGPGTRLTVT.

The chain combines TRBV5-1 with TRBJ2-1; weak D call: TRBD2 (5 bases). The V end was cut by 1 base, the J end by 6 bases, with 26 bases between. Germline-derived CDR1 and CDR2 are SGHRS and YFSETQ. The length of the CDR3 is 19 residues. The CDR3 sequence is CASSLRGSARVSGTNEQFF. DNA of the CDR3: TGCGCCAGCAGCTTGAGAGGGAGTGCCCGTGTTAGTGGTACCAATGAGCAGTTCTTC.

This chain uses TRBV30 with TRBJ1-1; 10 nucleotides agree with TRBD1. The CDR3 sequence is 14 residues long. CDR1 and CDR2 (germline): GTSNPN, SVGIG (reference sequence). The V gene end was trimmed by 4 bases and the J gene end by 6 bases; junction bases not matched to a gene: 8. The CDR3: CAWTRDRGRSEAFF. The CDR3, as DNA: TGTGCCTGGACAAGGGACAGGGGCCGGTCTGAAGCTTTCTTT.

The chain recombines TRBV7-9 with TRBJ1-2; 10 positions match TRBD1. The CDR3 extends over 15 amino acids. V was pared by 0 bases and J by 7 bases, with 5 bases of the junction left unmatched. The germline V gene has CDR1 SEHNR and CDR2 FQNEAQ (reference sequence). The CDR3 DNA follows: TGTGCCAGCAGCTTAGCTGGACAGGGGGAGGGTGGCTACACCTTC. Its translation is CASSLAGQGEGGYTF. Drawing the rest from reference TRBV7-9 and TRBJ1-2, the complete variable domain is DTGVSQNPRHKITKRGQNVTFRCDPISEHNRLYWYRQTLGQGPEFLTYFQNEAQLEKSRLLSDRFSAERPKGSFSTLEIQRTEQGDSAMYLCASSLAGQGEGGYTFGSGTRLTVV.

V and J are TRBV12-5 and TRBJ2-2; D call uncertain. Germline CDR1 reads LGHNT; CDR2 reads FRNRAP. The germline V and J ends were trimmed by 0 bases and 8 bases, with 4 bases remaining between them. The CDR3 loop spans 12 amino acids. Here the CDR3 reads CASGLVPGELFF. CDR3 coding DNA: TGTGCTAGTGGTTTGGTTCCTGGGGAGCTGTTTTTT. Complete variable domain (other parts from reference TRBV12-5 and TRBJ2-2): DARVTQTPRHKVTEMGQEVTMRCQPILGHNTVFWYRQTMMQGLELLAYFRNRAPLDDSGMPKDRFSAEMPDATLATLKIQPSEPRDSAVYFCASGLVPGELFFGEGSRLTVL.

The V call is TRBV16, the J call TRBJ1-1, with D perhaps matching TRBD1 (5 bases). Trimming left V 0 bases short and J 4 bases short, with 15 bases between. This CDR3 region has 16 residues. Per germline, CDR1 KGHSY and CDR2 FQNENV. The CDR3 coding sequence is TGTGCCAGCAGCCAATCTTTGAAGGGAAGGGGCACTGAAGCTTTCTTT. Translation: CASSQSLKGRGTEAFF.

The CDR3 loop reads CASSRAPTGGRTGELFF. The CDR3 coding sequence is TGTGCCAGCAGCCGGGCGCCTACAGGGGGTCGCACCGGGGAGCTGTTTTTT. This chain joins TRBV2 and TRBJ2-2, with TRBD1 matching 8 bases. V was clipped by 6 bases and J by 4 bases; unmatched bases: 13. Germline-derived CDR1 and CDR2 are SNHLY and FYNNEI. The CDR3 totals 17 residues.

V gene TRBV7-9 combines with J gene TRBJ2-7; 10 positions agree with TRBD1. Trimming cost V 6 bases and J 4 bases; bases outside gene matches: 9. This CDR3 region has 15 residues. Looked up from germline, CDR1 is SEHNR and CDR2 is FQNEAQ (reference sequence). The CDR3 loop reads CASSSRDRGGYEQYF. CDR3 DNA sequence: TGTGCCAGCAGTTCCCGGGACAGGGGCGGTTACGAGCAGTACTTC.

Only a few counts were recorded for this clone. V is TRBV7-2 and J is TRBJ2-7, with 8 bases matching TRBD2. The length of the CDR3 is 15 residues. Germline CDR1 is SGHTA and CDR2 is FQGNSA. Unmatched junction bases numbered 10, after V lost 4 bases and J lost 5 bases. The CDR3 sequence: CASSSGSGSHHEQYF. CDR3 in DNA: TGTGCCAGCAGCTCGGGCAGCGGGAGCCACCACGAGCAGTACTTC. Full variable domain (outside the CDR3, taken from reference TRBV7-2 and TRBJ2-7): GAGVSQSPSNKVTEKGKDVELRCDPISGHTALYWYRQSLGQGLEFLIYFQGNSAPDKSGLPSDRFSAERTGGSVSTLTIQRTQQEDSAVYLCASSSGSGSHHEQYFGPGTRLTVT.

This clone was picked up a small number of times. The gene calls are TRBV30 and TRBJ2-2; 8 bases align to TRBD2. With V trimmed by 4 bases and J by 5 bases, 15 bases remained unmatched. Germline V gene sequence: CDR1 GTSNPN, CDR2 SVGIG (reference sequence). The CDR3 spans 17 residues. DNA of the CDR3: TGTGCCTGGAATCGAACCCCCGGGGGGGGCGGAACCGGGGAGCTGTTTTTT. Its protein product is CAWNRTPGGGGTGELFF.

The CDR3: CASSPTGINEKLFF. In DNA form, the CDR3 reads TGTGCCAGCAGCCCAACAGGGATTAATGAAAAACTGTTTTTT. The V gene is TRBV7-9, the J gene TRBJ1-4; tentatively, D is TRBD1 (6 bases). The CDR3 spans 14 residues. Trimming pared 5 bases from V and 4 bases from J, leaving 11 bases between. Germline assignment: CDR1 SEHNR and CDR2 FQNEAQ (reference sequence).

This clone has a single count. The chain employs TRBV27 and TRBJ1-1; D gene unclear. Germline CDR1 and CDR2: MNHEY and SMNVEV (reference sequence). V lost 1 base and J 10 bases, leaving 16 bases between the germline ends. This CDR3 spans 14 amino acids. The CDR3 region has the DNA TGTGCCAGCAGTTTATTGAGCTCTGCCCGAAGAGCTTTCTTT. Translated: CASSLLSSARRAFF.

The V call is TRBV27, the J call TRBJ1-2; D may be TRBD1 (6 bases). The CDR3 extends over 14 amino acids. Germline CDR1 and CDR2: MNHEY and SMNVEV (reference sequence). Trimming took 6 bases from V and 8 from J, leaving 19 bases between them. The CDR3 region has the DNA TGTGCCAGCAGCCCAGCGGGGGCGCAAAAAGGCTACACCTTC. This encodes CASSPAGAQKGYTF.

The gene calls are TRBV18 and TRBJ2-1, with D perhaps matching TRBD1 (6 bases). CDR3 length: 15 amino acids. Germline V gene lookup returns CDR1 KGHSH and CDR2 LQKENI. V was shortened by 2 bases and J by 12 bases, with 20 bases between the two germline ends. Here the CDR3 reads CASSPTIQGLIGQFF. In nucleotides, the CDR3 is TGTGCCAGCTCACCAACTATCCAGGGGCTAATTGGGCAGTTCTTC. The full variable domain, rest sourced from reference TRBV18 and TRBJ2-1, is NAGVMQNPRHLVRRRGQEARLRCSPMKGHSHVYWYRQLPEEGLKFMVYLQKENIIDESGMPKERFSAEFPKEGPSILRIQQVVRGDSAAYFCASSPTIQGLIGQFFGPGTRLTVL.

The CDR3 protein is CASSLLSIQLNTEAFF. The CDR3 nucleotides read TGTGCCAGCAGCTTGTTAAGTATCCAGTTGAACACTGAAGCTTTCTTT. V gene TRBV5-6 combines with J gene TRBJ1-1; D not resolved. V shed 1 base and J shed 0 bases, with 13 bases lying between them. The CDR3 spans 16 residues. Germline lookup yields CDR1 SGHDT and CDR2 YYEEEE.

This clone was observed a few times. V usage is TRBV4-3 and J usage is TRBJ1-5; 9 bases match TRBD1. The germline CDR1 and CDR2 sequences are LGHNA and YSLEER. V dropped 4 bases and J dropped 5; count of bases not matched to a gene: 3. The CDR3 loop spans 14 amino acids. The CDR3 spells CASSRRTGDQPQHF. The CDR3 DNA reads TGCGCCAGCAGCCGTAGGACAGGGGATCAGCCCCAGCATTTT.

The chain joins TRBV5-6 to TRBJ1-4, with D perhaps matching TRBD1 (6 bases). The V end lost 3 bases, the J end lost 8 bases, and 14 bases lay between the germline ends. CDR3 length: 14 amino acids. Germline CDR1 SGHDT, CDR2 YYEEEE. The CDR3 region has the DNA TGTGCCAGCAGCTACACGGACAGTCCAGAAAAACTGTTTTTT. This sequence encodes CASSYTDSPEKLFF.

V and J are TRBV9 and TRBJ2-7; 8 bases line up with TRBD1. CDR1 is SGDLS, CDR2 YYNGEE, per germline. The V gene end was trimmed by 4 bases and the J gene end by 0 bases; junction bases not matched to a gene: 6. This CDR3 has 15 amino acids. The DNA of the CDR3 is TGTGCCAGCAGCCACAGGACAGGGAGCTCCTACGAGCAGTACTTC. It is translated as CASSHRTGSSYEQYF.

The chain is built from TRBV6-1 and TRBJ1-6; D remains unclear. Deletions cut 11 bases from V and 1 base from J, with 6 bases between. The CDR3 runs 12 residues. CDR1 and CDR2 (germline): MNHNS, SASEGT. The CDR3 sequence is CAARSYNSPLHF. CDR3 nucleotide sequence: TGTGCCGCTAGGTCCTATAATTCACCCCTCCACTTT.

CDR3 amino acids: CASSLSTGGDAFF. The DNA of the CDR3 is TGTGCCAGCAGCTTAAGCACAGGGGGGGATGCTTTCTTT. The rearrangement links TRBV7-8 to TRBJ1-1, with 8 bases lining up with TRBD1. Trimming at V came to 2 bases and at J to 11 bases, leaving 7 bases not matched to a gene. Germline lookup yields CDR1 SGHVS and CDR2 FQNEAQ. This CDR3 contains 13 residues.